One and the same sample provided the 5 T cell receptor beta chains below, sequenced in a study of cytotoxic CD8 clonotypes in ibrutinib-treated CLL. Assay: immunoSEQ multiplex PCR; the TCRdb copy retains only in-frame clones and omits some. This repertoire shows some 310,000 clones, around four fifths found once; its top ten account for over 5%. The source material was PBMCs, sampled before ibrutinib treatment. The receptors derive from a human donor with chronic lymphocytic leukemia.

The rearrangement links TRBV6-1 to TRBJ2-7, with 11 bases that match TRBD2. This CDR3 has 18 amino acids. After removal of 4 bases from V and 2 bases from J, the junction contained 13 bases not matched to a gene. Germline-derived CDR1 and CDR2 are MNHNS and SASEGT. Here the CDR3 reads CASSGPGRGTSGTYEQYF. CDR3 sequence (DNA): TGTGCCAGCAGTGGACCAGGCAGGGGGACTAGCGGCACCTACGAGCAGTACTTC.

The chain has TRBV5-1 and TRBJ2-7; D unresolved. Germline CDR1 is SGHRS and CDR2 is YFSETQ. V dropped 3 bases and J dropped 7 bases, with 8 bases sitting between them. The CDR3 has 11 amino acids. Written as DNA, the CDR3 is TGCGCCAGCAGCTCGGACCATGAGCAGTACTTC. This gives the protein CASSSDHEQYF.

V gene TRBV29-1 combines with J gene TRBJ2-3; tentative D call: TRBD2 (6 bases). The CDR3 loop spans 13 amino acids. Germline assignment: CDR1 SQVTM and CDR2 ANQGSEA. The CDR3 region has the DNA TGCTCCTGGGGGGAACCTAGCACAGATACGCAGTATTTT. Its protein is CSWGEPSTDTQYF.

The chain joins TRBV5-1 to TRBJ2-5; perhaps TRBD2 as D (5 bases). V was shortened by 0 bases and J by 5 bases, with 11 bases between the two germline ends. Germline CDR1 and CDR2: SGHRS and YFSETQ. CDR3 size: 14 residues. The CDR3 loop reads CASSLDTPGETQYF. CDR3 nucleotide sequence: TGCGCCAGCAGCTTGGATACCCCGGGGGAGACCCAGTACTTC.

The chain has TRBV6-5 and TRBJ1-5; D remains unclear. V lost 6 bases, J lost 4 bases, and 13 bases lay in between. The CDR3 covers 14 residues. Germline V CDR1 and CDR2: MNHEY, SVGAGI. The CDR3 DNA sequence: TGTGCCAGCAGCCCCGTTTTTGGGAATCAGCCCCAGCATTTT. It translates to CASSPVFGNQPQHF.